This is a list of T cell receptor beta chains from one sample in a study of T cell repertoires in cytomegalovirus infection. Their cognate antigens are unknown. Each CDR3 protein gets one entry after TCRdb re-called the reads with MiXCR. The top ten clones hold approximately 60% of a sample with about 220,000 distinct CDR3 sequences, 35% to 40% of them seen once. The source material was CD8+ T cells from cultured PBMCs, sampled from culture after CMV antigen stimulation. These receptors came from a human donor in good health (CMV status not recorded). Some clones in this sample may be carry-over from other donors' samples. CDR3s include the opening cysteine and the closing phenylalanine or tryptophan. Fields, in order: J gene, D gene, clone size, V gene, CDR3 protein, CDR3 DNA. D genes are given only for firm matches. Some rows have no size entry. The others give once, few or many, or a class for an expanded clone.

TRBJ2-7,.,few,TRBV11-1,CASRKDAFSYEQYF,TGTGCCAGCAGAAAAGACGCCTTCTCCTACGAGCAGTACTTC
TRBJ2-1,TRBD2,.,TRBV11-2,CASSRGLAAYNEQFF,TGTGCCAGCAGCCGAGGACTAGCGGCATACAATGAGCAGTTCTTC
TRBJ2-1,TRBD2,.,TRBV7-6,CASSLESLAVSSYNEQFF,TGTGCCAGCAGCTTAGAATCACTAGCGGTGAGCTCCTACAATGAGCAGTTCTTC
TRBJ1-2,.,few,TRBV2,CASSEGAPANYGYTF,TGTGCCAGCAGTGAGGGGGCACCCGCTAACTATGGCTACACCTTC
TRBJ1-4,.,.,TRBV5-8,CASSLTPRVLGEKLFF,TGTGCCAGCAGCTTGACCCCAAGGGTACTAGGGGAAAAACTGTTTTTT
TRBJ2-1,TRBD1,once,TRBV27,CASQGQGAYNEQLF,TGTGCCAGCCAGGGACAGGGGGCCTACAATGAGCAGTTATTC
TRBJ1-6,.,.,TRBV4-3,CASGGGGSPLHF,TGCGCCAGCGGAGGGGGAGGATCACCCCTCCACTTT
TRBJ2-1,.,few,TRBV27,CASSLEVSYNEQFF,TGTGCCAGCAGTTTAGAGGTGTCCTACAATGAGCAGTTCTTC
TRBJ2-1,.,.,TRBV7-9,CASSLRTNHNEQFF,TGTGCCAGCAGCCTACGGACTAACCACAATGAGCAGTTCTTC
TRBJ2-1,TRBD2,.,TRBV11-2,CASSFDPGGEAYNEQFF,TGTGCCAGCAGCTTTGACCCCGGGGGGGAGGCCTACAATGAGCAGTTCTTC
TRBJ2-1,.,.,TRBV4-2,CASSQRNRDLYNEQFF,TGTGCCAGCAGCCAAAGAAACAGGGACCTCTACAATGAGCAGTTCTTC
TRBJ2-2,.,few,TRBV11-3,CASSLGETGELFF,TGTGCCAGCAGCTTAGGCGAAACCGGGGAGCTGTTTTTT
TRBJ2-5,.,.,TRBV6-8,CASSYGYQETQYF,TGTGCCAGCAGTTACGGGTACCAAGAGACCCAGTACTTC
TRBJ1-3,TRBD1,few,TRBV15,CATSSGTGGTGNTIYF,TGTGCCACCAGCAGCGGGACAGGGGGCACGGGAAACACCATATATTTT
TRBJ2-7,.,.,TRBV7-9,CASSLNELYEQYF,TGTGCCAGCAGCTTAAATGAACTCTACGAGCAGTACTTC
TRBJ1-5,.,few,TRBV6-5,CASSYSVRIEPQHF,TGTGCCAGCAGTTATAGTGTCCGGATAGAGCCCCAGCATTTT
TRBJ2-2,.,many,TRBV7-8,CASSLFRALGTGELFF,TGTGCCAGCAGCTTATTCAGGGCCCTCGGCACCGGGGAGCTGTTTTTT
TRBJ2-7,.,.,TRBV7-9,CASTSGQQYEQYF,TGTGCCAGCACAAGCGGACAGCAGTACGAGCAGTACTTC
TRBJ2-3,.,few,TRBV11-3,CASSIRDEPTDTQYF,TGTGCCAGCAGCATCCGGGACGAGCCCACAGATACGCAGTATTTT
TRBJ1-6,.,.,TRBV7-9,CASSQGRPHNSPLHF,TGTGCCAGCAGTCAAGGACGGCCTCATAATTCACCCCTCCACTTT
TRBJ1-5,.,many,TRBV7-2,CASSLDHQPQHF,TGTGCCAGCAGCTTAGATCATCAGCCCCAGCATTTT
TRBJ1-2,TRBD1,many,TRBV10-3,CAINSGQGAHYGYTF,TGTGCCATCAATTCGGGACAGGGGGCCCACTATGGCTACACCTTC
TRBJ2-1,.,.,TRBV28,CASSLYGPGHYNEQFF,TGTGCCAGCAGTTTATACGGACCGGGACATTACAATGAGCAGTTCTTC
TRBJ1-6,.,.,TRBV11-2,CASSGPPTLHF,TGTGCCAGCAGCGGACCTCCAACCCTCCACTTT
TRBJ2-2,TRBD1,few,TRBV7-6,CASSLGQSNTGELFF,TGTGCCAGCAGCTTGGGACAGTCGAACACCGGGGAGCTGTTTTTT
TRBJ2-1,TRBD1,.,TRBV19,CASSPGQADEQFF,TGTGCCAGTAGTCCCGGACAGGCGGATGAGCAGTTCTTC
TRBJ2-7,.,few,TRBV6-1,CASSEPPRAGSYEQYF,TGTGCCAGCAGTGAACCCCCCCGGGCAGGTTCCTACGAGCAGTACTTC